The clone carrying this T cell receptor (beta chain) was seen only a few times. Its target is unknown. The record originates from a study of a mutant IDH1 vaccine in newly diagnosed glioma. As for the study in general: Earlier care involved radiotherapy, temozolomide, or both, and the majority received both.

This sample's time point: baseline, week 1 (first vaccination visit). Treatment noted: pre-vaccination baseline after standard-of-care therapy. New IDH1-mutant, ATRX-lost WHO grade 3 or 4 astrocytomas occurred in donors. CDR1 is SGHTA and CDR2 is FQGNSA in the germline V gene. Trimming left V 1 base short and J 5 bases short, with 18 bases between. The CDR3 extends over 16 amino acids. The assay was immunoSEQ multiplex PCR, and TCRdb's table has in-frame clones only and misses some. The sample lists tens of thousands of clones, just over 85% occurring once. Notes on the study in general: Evidence of vaccine-induced immune responses was documented in less than 95% of patients.

Sequencing was performed on PBMCs, taken from a glioma patient treated with radiotherapy, temozolomide or both. The V gene is TRBV7-2, the J gene TRBJ2-7, with D tentatively TRBD1 (6 bases). This receptor was obtained from a man aged 25 to 40 with glioma. The CDR3 region has the DNA TGTGCCAGCAGCTTAGGGGGAGTGAACAGGGCCCACGAGCAGTACTTC. Its protein product is CASSLGGVNRAHEQYF.